The 11 T cell receptor beta chains below all came from one sample that was sequenced in a study of T cell responses to AZD1222 COVID-19 vaccine. Generated by immunoSEQ multiplex PCR, the TCRdb table keeps only in-frame clones and is missing some. The sample lists around 130,000 clones, around 85% seen once, with about 8.6% in the top ten. The source was peripheral blood, collected on day 0 of AZD1222 vaccination. The receptors were gathered from an adult in good health.

CDR3 sequence (DNA): TGTGCCAGCAGCTTAGGTGGTGCAGGGAGGCCCAACATTCAGTACTTC. It encodes CASSLGGAGRPNIQYF. The gene calls are TRBV7-3 and TRBJ2-4; a possible D gene is TRBD2 (6 bases). The CDR3 has 16 amino acids. The V end was cut by 2 bases, the J end by 7 bases, with 18 bases between. The V gene's germline CDR1 is SGHTA and CDR2 FQGTGA.

This clone occurred once. The rearrangement links TRBV2 to TRBJ2-4, with TRBD2 matching 12 bases. Trimming took 10 bases from V and 1 from J; bases not matched to a gene: 14. The CDR3 runs 18 residues. Germline assignment: CDR1 SNHLY and CDR2 FYNNEI. Written as DNA, the CDR3 is TGTGCCATCCTTACTACTAGCGGGGGGAATCTTGCCAAAAACATTCAGTACTTC. Residues: CAILTTSGGNLAKNIQYF.

The rearrangement joins TRBV2 to TRBJ2-2; D unresolved. This CDR3 is 15 amino acids long. Germline lookup yields CDR1 SNHLY and CDR2 FYNNEI. Trimming shortened V by 2 bases and J by 4 bases, and 11 bases separated the two germline ends. For the CDR3, the DNA is TGTGCCAGCAGTGAACGCACCCTAAGCACCGGGGAGCTGTTTTTT. Translating gives CASSERTLSTGELFF.

This clone was counted between two and nine times. The V and J genes are TRBV9 and TRBJ2-4; possible D gene TRBD1, 5 bases. The CDR3 is 14 amino acids. Trimming removed 0 bases from V and 1 base from J, with 5 bases in between. Germline loops: CDR1 SGDLS, CDR2 YYNGEE. The CDR3 protein is CASSVGQAKNIQYF. The CDR3 nucleotides read TGTGCCAGCAGCGTAGGACAGGCCAAAAACATTCAGTACTTC.

V is TRBV11-2 and J is TRBJ1-6; D is undetermined. Germline V gene sequence: CDR1 SGHAT, CDR2 FQNNGV. Trimming stripped 3 bases from V and 4 bases from J, with 7 bases between. The CDR3 is made up of 14 amino acids. The CDR3 nucleotides read TGTGCCAGCAGCTTTGGGGATTATAATTCACCCCTCCACTTT. This gives the protein CASSFGDYNSPLHF.

Here the CDR3 DNA reads TGTGCCAGCAGGGACAGGGACTTCATCGTCCTGACTTTC. Translating it yields CASRDRDFIVLTF. The rearrangement joins TRBV2 to TRBJ2-6; 8 bases fit TRBD1. The germline CDR1 and CDR2 sequences are SNHLY and FYNNEI. V trimming: 6 bases; J trimming: 12 bases; junction bases outside the gene matches: 7. This CDR3 has 13 amino acids.

The chain couples TRBV11-2 to TRBJ2-3; 11 bases agree with TRBD2. The CDR3 has 15 amino acids. Germline V gives CDR1 SGHAT, CDR2 FQNNGV. The junction had 9 bases not matched to a gene; V was cut back by 4 bases and J by 9 bases. This CDR3 reads CASSSTSGKWVTQYF. The DNA for the CDR3 is TGTGCCAGCAGCTCGACTAGCGGGAAGTGGGTAACGCAGTATTTT.

This chain connects TRBV24-1 to TRBJ2-7; 7 positions agree with TRBD1. Germline-derived CDR1 and CDR2 are KGHDR and SFDVKD. Trimming took 4 bases from V and 3 from J; bases not matched to a gene: 14. This CDR3 comprises 17 residues. The CDR3 region has the DNA TGTGCCACCAGTGACGCCTCTCGGGACAGCCTCCGCTACGAGCAGTACTTC. Translating it yields CATSDASRDSLRYEQYF.

The DNA of the CDR3 is TGTGCCAGCAGCTTTATAGATGGACTGAGAAATCAGCCCCAGCATTTT. Amino acid sequence: CASSFIDGLRNQPQHF. The chain joins TRBV7-2 to TRBJ1-5; no clear D gene. The CDR3 spans 16 residues. Germline CDR1 is SGHTA and CDR2 is FQGNSA. V lost 3 bases, J lost 4 bases, and 16 bases lay in between.

The chain couples TRBV5-1 to TRBJ2-1; 11 nucleotides match TRBD2. Unmatched junction bases numbered 2, after V lost 0 bases and J lost 3 bases. This CDR3 comprises 16 residues. Germline V gene data show CDR1 as SGHRS and CDR2 as YFSETQ. The CDR3 bases are TGCGCCAGCAGCTTGGCCCTAGCGGGGGGCTACAATGAGCAGTTCTTC. Translating it yields CASSLALAGGYNEQFF.

The J gene is TRBJ2-1, the V gene TRBV7-9; tentatively, D is TRBD1 (5 bases). This CDR3 is 13 amino acids long. Germline CDR1 SEHNR, CDR2 FQNEAQ (reference sequence). V was cut by 1 base and J by 9 bases, with 10 bases left in between. The CDR3 spells CASSLGRGFEQFF. CDR3 nucleotides: TGTGCCAGCAGCTTAGGTAGGGGTTTTGAGCAGTTCTTC.